The clone carrying this T cell receptor (beta chain) was seen a few times. The data were produced by immunoSEQ multiplex PCR, yet TCRdb's version contains in-frame clones alone and is incomplete. The profile shows 170,000 or so clones, approximately 86% of them singletons. This entry comes from a study of blood T cell repertoires in COVID-19. Study as a whole: Some COVID-19 samples were acute and others convalescent; all came from the United States, Italy and Spain. Nucleic acid was either cDNA or gDNA, and it came from T cells, B-cell-depleted T cells, or PBMCs.

The CDR3 sequence is 15 residues long. Trimming removed 2 bases from V and 3 bases from J, with 14 bases in between. Per germline, CDR1 MNHNS and CDR2 SASEGT. The chain has TRBV6-1 and TRBJ2-7; possible D gene TRBD1, 6 bases. Sequenced sample: peripheral blood. This TCR was sampled from a man aged 60 to 75 with COVID-19, enrolled during active disease. The CDR3 nucleotides read TGTGCCAGCAGTGAAAGGACAGCCGACGTCTACGAGCAGTACTTC. Its translation is CASSERTADVYEQYF.